The clone carrying this T cell receptor (beta chain) appeared a single time. What it binds is not known. When sampled, the donors appeared nominally healthy, though they likely had unrecorded immune exposures. These data are taken from a study of cytomegalovirus exposure and HLA in healthy donors. Overall study results and limits: Cytomegalovirus association was listed for approximately 150 TCR beta chains.

Primers included in the PCR were 60 Vbeta and 13 Jbeta primers. Profiled with immunoSEQ multiplex PCR; TCRdb holds only in-frame clones, not every one. The data show under 150,000 clones, with about 79% seen just once and 2.5% held by the top ten. CDR3 length: 17 residues. Per the germline V gene, CDR1 is SGHTA and CDR2 is FQGTGA. J was trimmed by 9 bases and V by 2 bases; bases with no gene match: 14. The gene calls are TRBV7-3 and TRBJ2-1, with 9 bases aligning to TRBD2. This sequence was found in a male donor in good health and CMV-seronegative. The sample was PBMCs. The CDR3 loop is CASSLDARAGGLGEQFF. The CDR3 coding sequence is TGTGCCAGCAGCTTAGATGCGCGAGCGGGAGGCTTGGGTGAGCAGTTCTTC.